Each of the 21 T cell receptor beta chains below was sequenced from the same sample in a study of OX40 agonist ivuxolimab in advanced cancers. Libraries were prepared by immunoSEQ multiplex PCR; TCRdb keeps only in-frame clonotypes and omits some of them. The sample yields under 12,000 clones, around 86% seen once. The input for sequencing was CD4+ or CD8+ T cells sorted from blood, taken in a trial of the OX40 agonist ivuxolimab. Receptor source: an adult with an advanced solid tumor such as melanoma, head and neck, liver or kidney cancer.

The rearrangement links TRBV28 to TRBJ2-5; no reliable D call. From germline, CDR1 is MDHEN and CDR2 SYDVKM. This CDR3 spans 13 amino acids. The V end lost 4 bases, the J end lost 4 bases, and 10 bases lay between the germline ends. The CDR3 DNA is TGTGCCAGCAGTTCCGGACGCCGAGAGACCCAGTACTTC. Translating gives CASSSGRRETQYF. Filled out from reference TRBV28 and TRBJ2-5, the complete variable domain reads DVKVTQSSRYLVKRTGEKVFLECVQDMDHENMFWYRQDPGLGLRLIYFSYDVKMKEKGDIPEGYSVSREKKERFSLILESASTNQTSMYLCASSSGRRETQYFGPGTRLLVL.

Of note for this clone: Other DNA sequences in this specimen translate into the identical CDR3. CDR3 sequence reads: CASSVAYRGGEQYF. The DNA for the CDR3 is TGTGCCAGCAGCGTAGCTTACAGGGGAGGGGAGCAGTACTTC. The chain combines TRBV9 with TRBJ2-7; D may correspond to TRBD1 or TRBD2 (7 bases each). This CDR3 has 14 residues. V shed 0 bases and J shed 7 bases, with 14 bases lying between them. Per the germline V gene, CDR1 is SGDLS and CDR2 is YYNGEE.

This chain links TRBV4-1 with TRBJ1-6; TRBD1 matches at 7 bases. CDR3 size: 15 residues. The germline V gene encodes CDR1 MGHRA and CDR2 YSYEKL. The V and J ends lost 3 bases and 7 bases, in that order; junction bases with no gene match: 6. CDR3 sequence reads: CASSHRDSLNSPLHF. CDR3 coding DNA: TGCGCCAGCAGCCACAGGGACAGTCTCAATTCACCCCTCCACTTT.

The chain is built from TRBV4-2 and TRBJ2-7; D may be TRBD2 (6 bases). The CDR3 extends over 14 amino acids. CDR1 is LGHNA, CDR2 YNFKEQ, per germline. Between the trimmed V and J ends, which lost 0 bases and 3 bases, there was a span of 9 bases. This CDR3 is CASSQDRRGYEQYF. The DNA for the CDR3 is TGTGCCAGCAGCCAAGATCGGCGGGGCTACGAGCAGTACTTC.

The table lists this clone with a count of one. The chain carries TRBV4-2 and TRBJ1-1, with 10 nucleotides matching TRBD1. From germline, CDR1 is LGHNA and CDR2 YNFKEQ. The CDR3 covers 18 residues. J was trimmed by 0 bases and V by 2 bases; bases with no gene match: 9. The chain's CDR3 is CASSQPPRGQGMNTEAFF. CDR3 in DNA: TGTGCCAGCAGCCAACCGCCCCGGGGACAGGGGATGAACACTGAAGCTTTCTTT.

V usage is TRBV4-2 and J usage is TRBJ2-1, with 8 bases lining up with TRBD2. Losses at the gene ends were 6 bases for V and 0 bases for J; bases not matched to a gene: 10. The CDR3 covers 17 residues. Per germline, CDR1 LGHNA and CDR2 YNFKEQ. The CDR3 is CASRTEAGVGSYNEQFF. Here the CDR3 DNA reads TGTGCCAGCAGAACTGAAGCGGGAGTAGGCTCCTACAATGAGCAGTTCTTC.

V gene TRBV7-9 combines with J gene TRBJ2-2; D not resolved. Germline V gene sequence: CDR1 SEHNR, CDR2 FQNEAQ (reference sequence). V dropped 5 bases and J dropped 0 bases, with 7 bases sitting between them. CDR3 length: 14 residues. CDR3 in amino acids: CASSPDPNTGELFF. The DNA of the CDR3 is TGTGCCAGCAGCCCAGATCCGAACACCGGGGAGCTGTTTTTT. Supplemented by reference TRBV7-9 and TRBJ2-2, the full variable domain reads DTGVSQNPRHKITKRGQNVTFRCDPISEHNRLYWYRQTLGQGPEFLTYFQNEAQLEKSRLLSDRFSAERPKGSFSTLEIQRTEQGDSAMYLCASSPDPNTGELFFGEGSRLTVL.

This chain joins TRBV5-1 and TRBJ2-3; the match to TRBD1 covers 10 bases. The CDR3 covers 13 residues. CDR1 is SGHRS, CDR2 YFSETQ, per germline. The trim removed 7 bases at V and 4 bases at J, leaving 3 bases unmatched. The CDR3 DNA sequence: TGCGCCAGCGCGACAGGGGGCGCAGATACGCAGTATTTT. Encoded protein: CASATGGADTQYF.

CDR3: CSVAGTGPKDTQYF. For the CDR3, the DNA is TGCAGCGTGGCCGGGACAGGGCCCAAAGATACGCAGTATTTT. V gene TRBV29-1 combines with J gene TRBJ2-3, with 9 nucleotides matching TRBD1. Germline-derived CDR1 and CDR2 are SQVTM and ANQGSEA. V lost 6 bases, J lost 5 bases, and 9 bases stayed unmatched. The CDR3 loop spans 14 amino acids.

This sequence joins TRBV7-7 and TRBJ2-7; D possibly uses TRBD1 or TRBD2 (5 bases each). Germline values: CDR1 SSHAT, CDR2 FNYEAQ (reference sequence). CDR3 length equals 13 residues. Trimming shortened V by 5 bases and J by 0 bases, and 8 bases separated the two germline ends. The CDR3 loop is CASSPGASYEQYF. The CDR3 nucleotides read TGTGCCAGCAGCCCCGGGGCCTCCTACGAGCAGTACTTC.

On this clone: Other DNA variants within this sample encode the same CDR3. The CDR3 DNA reads as TGTGCCAGCAGTTTGGGCGGGCGTAGCACAGATACGCAGTATTTT. It yields the protein CASSLGGRSTDTQYF. The gene calls are TRBV27 and TRBJ2-3; D is possibly TRBD2 (5 bases). The V end was cut by 3 bases, the J end by 0 bases, with 10 bases between. Germline assignment: CDR1 MNHEY and CDR2 SMNVEV (reference sequence). The CDR3 has 15 amino acids.

This chain connects TRBV6-4 to TRBJ2-1; a weak D match, TRBD2 (6 bases). The germline V gene encodes CDR1 MRHNA and CDR2 SNTAGT. The CDR3 runs 15 residues. Deletions cut 3 bases from V and 5 bases from J, with 14 bases between. The CDR3 nucleotides read TGTGCCAGCAGTGAGGGTGCGGGACCCAACAATGAGCAGTTCTTC. It specifies CASSEGAGPNNEQFF.

V gene TRBV18 combines with J gene TRBJ1-2; D not certain. This CDR3 has 15 amino acids. The germline V gene encodes CDR1 KGHSH and CDR2 LQKENI. The V and J ends lost 0 bases and 2 bases respectively, with 10 bases between them. CDR3: CASSPPGFPNYGYTF. The CDR3 DNA is TGTGCCAGCTCACCACCAGGCTTCCCAAACTATGGCTACACCTTC.

The J gene is TRBJ1-2, the V gene TRBV28; weak D call: TRBD1 (6 bases). Per germline, CDR1 MDHEN and CDR2 SYDVKM. Trimming removed 7 bases from V and 4 bases from J, with 13 bases in between. The CDR3 runs 13 residues. In DNA form, the CDR3 reads TGTGCCAGCATCCCGGCAGGGGTCTATGGCTACACCTTC. It codes for CASIPAGVYGYTF.

This chain links TRBV7-3 with TRBJ2-1, with D perhaps matching TRBD2 (7 bases). The CDR3 runs 15 residues. The germline V gene encodes CDR1 SGHTA and CDR2 FQGTGA. V was cut by 1 base and J by 4 bases, with 11 bases left in between. CDR3 in amino acids: CASSLRSGTYNEQFF. Here the CDR3 DNA reads TGTGCCAGCAGCTTAAGGAGCGGGACATACAATGAGCAGTTCTTC.

The chain is built from TRBV4-1 and TRBJ1-5; no definite D call. This CDR3 spans 15 amino acids. Trimming stripped 4 bases from V and 0 bases from J, with 10 bases between. Germline V lookup: CDR1 MGHRA, CDR2 YSYEKL. CDR3 DNA sequence: TGCGCCAGCAGCCTCCAGACTTCTAGCAATCAGCCCCAGCATTTT. As protein: CASSLQTSSNQPQHF.

The rearrangement links TRBV28 to TRBJ1-1, with D perhaps TRBD1 (6 bases). Germline V gene lookup returns CDR1 MDHEN and CDR2 SYDVKM. This CDR3 spans 14 amino acids. V lost 3 bases and J 4 bases, leaving 12 bases between the germline ends. The CDR3 coding sequence is TGTGCCAGCAGTTTTGAGGGGGGCGGCACTGAAGCTTTCTTT. Translating it yields CASSFEGGGTEAFF.

The chain carries TRBV14 and TRBJ2-7; possible D gene TRBD2, 6 bases. The germline V gene has CDR1 SGHDN and CDR2 FVKESK. This CDR3 contains 16 residues. Deletions cut 2 bases from V and 4 bases from J, with 18 bases between. CDR3 in amino acids: CASSQLSLDREYEQYF. CDR3 nucleotides: TGTGCCAGCAGCCAACTTTCGTTGGACCGGGAGTACGAGCAGTACTTC.

This chain joins TRBV7-9 and TRBJ1-2; D remains ambiguous. In germline, CDR1 is SEHNR, CDR2 FQNEAQ (reference sequence). The CDR3 consists of 13 residues. The V gene lost 0 bases and the J gene lost 5 bases, with 7 bases spanning the gap. CDR3 coding DNA: TGTGCCAGCAGCTTAGCAGGGAATTATGGCTACACCTTC. It specifies CASSLAGNYGYTF. Filled out from reference TRBV7-9 and TRBJ1-2, the complete variable domain reads DTGVSQNPRHKITKRGQNVTFRCDPISEHNRLYWYRQTLGQGPEFLTYFQNEAQLEKSRLLSDRFSAERPKGSFSTLEIQRTEQGDSAMYLCASSLAGNYGYTFGSGTRLTVV.

This rearrangement joins TRBV7-8 to TRBJ2-7, with a tentative D call TRBD1 (5 bases). In germline, CDR1 is SGHVS, CDR2 FQNEAQ. Trimming pared 4 bases from V and 3 bases from J, leaving 10 bases between. This CDR3 has 13 residues. In DNA, the CDR3 is TGTGCCAGCAGCTCGGACACGAGCTACGAGCAGTACTTC. Its translation is CASSSDTSYEQYF.

This chain uses TRBV6-5 with TRBJ1-1; 7 positions match TRBD1. Germline values: CDR1 MNHEY, CDR2 SVGAGI. Germline trimming cut 2 bases from V and 5 bases from J; bases unmatched to any gene: 8. The length of the CDR3 is 15 residues. The CDR3 spells CASSYGRPGGTEAFF. The CDR3 nucleotides read TGTGCCAGCAGTTACGGGCGGCCAGGGGGTACTGAAGCTTTCTTT.